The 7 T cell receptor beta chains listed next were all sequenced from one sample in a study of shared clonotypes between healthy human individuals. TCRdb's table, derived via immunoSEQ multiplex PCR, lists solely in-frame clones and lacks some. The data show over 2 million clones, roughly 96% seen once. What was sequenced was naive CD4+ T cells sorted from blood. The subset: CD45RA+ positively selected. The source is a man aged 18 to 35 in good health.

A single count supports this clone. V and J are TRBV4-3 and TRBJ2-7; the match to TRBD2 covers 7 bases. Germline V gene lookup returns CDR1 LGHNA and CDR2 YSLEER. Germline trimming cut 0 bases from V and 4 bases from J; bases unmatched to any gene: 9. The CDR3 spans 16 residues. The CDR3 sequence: CASSQDRLAGSYEQYF. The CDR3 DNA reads TGCGCCAGCAGCCAAGATAGGTTAGCGGGCTCTTACGAGCAGTACTTC.

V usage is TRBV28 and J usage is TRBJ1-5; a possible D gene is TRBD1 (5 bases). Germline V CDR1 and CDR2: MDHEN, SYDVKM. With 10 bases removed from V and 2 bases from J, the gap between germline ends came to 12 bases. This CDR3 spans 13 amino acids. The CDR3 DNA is TGTGCCACCCTTACAGGTGGCAATCAGCCCCAGCATTTT. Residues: CATLTGGNQPQHF.

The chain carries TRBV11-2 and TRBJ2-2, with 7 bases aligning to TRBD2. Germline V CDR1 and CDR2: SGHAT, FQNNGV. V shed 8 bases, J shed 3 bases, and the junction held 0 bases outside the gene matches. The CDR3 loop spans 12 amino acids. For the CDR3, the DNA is TGTGCCAGCCGGGGGGACACCGGGGAGCTGTTTTTT. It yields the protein CASRGDTGELFF. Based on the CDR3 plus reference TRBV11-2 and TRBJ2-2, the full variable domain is EAGVAQSPRYKIIEKRQSVAFWCNPISGHATLYWYQQILGQGPKLLIQFQNNGVVDDSQLPKDRFSAERLKGVDSTLKIQPAKLEDSAVYLCASRGDTGELFFGEGSRLTVL.

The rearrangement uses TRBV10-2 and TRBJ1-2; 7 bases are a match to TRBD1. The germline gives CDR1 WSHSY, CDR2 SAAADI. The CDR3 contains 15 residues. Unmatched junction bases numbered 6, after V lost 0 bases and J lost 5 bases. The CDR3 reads CASSESTGALYGYTF. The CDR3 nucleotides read TGCGCCAGCAGTGAGTCAACAGGGGCCCTATATGGCTACACCTTC.

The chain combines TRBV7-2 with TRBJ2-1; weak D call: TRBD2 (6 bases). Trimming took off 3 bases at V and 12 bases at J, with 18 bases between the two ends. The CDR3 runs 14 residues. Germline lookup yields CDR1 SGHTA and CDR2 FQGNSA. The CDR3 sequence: CASSFPGAGNSQFF. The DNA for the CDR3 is TGTGCCAGCAGCTTCCCCGGGGCGGGAAATTCGCAGTTCTTC.

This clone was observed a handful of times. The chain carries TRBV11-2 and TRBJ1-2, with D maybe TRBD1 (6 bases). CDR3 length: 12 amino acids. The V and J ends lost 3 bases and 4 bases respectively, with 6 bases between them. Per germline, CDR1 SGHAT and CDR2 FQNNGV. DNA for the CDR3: TGTGCCAGCAGCTTGGGGGCCTATGGCTACACCTTC. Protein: CASSLGAYGYTF.

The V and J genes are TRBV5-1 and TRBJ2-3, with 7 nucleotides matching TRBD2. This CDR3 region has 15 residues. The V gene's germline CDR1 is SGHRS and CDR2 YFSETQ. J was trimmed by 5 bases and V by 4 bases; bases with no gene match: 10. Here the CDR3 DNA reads TGCGCCAGCAGCGATGCTGCGGGAGTAGTAGATACGCAGTATTTT. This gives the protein CASSDAAGVVDTQYF.